This T cell receptor (beta chain) was recorded in a study of T cell responses to AZD1222 COVID-19 vaccine. Germline V gene data show CDR1 as SGHAT and CDR2 as FQNNGV. CDR3 size: 15 residues. Trimming stripped 1 base from V and 1 base from J, with 10 bases between. Profiling relied on immunoSEQ multiplex PCR, and the TCRdb table lists in-frame clones only, not all of them. The sample is made up of about 140,000 clones, and the top ten hold around 2.4% of it. Study-level findings and limits: It was only a handful of AZD1222 recipients who were seropositive at baseline. It should be noted that donors were predominantly white British and more often female, and clonal diversity was possibly underestimated. When two AZD1222 doses had been given, Spike-specific TCR breadth and depth rose.

To note about this clone: Its antigen is still unknown.

The sequenced sample consisted of peripheral blood. V gene TRBV11-2 combines with J gene TRBJ2-5; D gene unclear. The receptor was derived from an adult in good health. CDR3 protein: CASSLVNGVQETQYF. CDR3 bases: TGTGCCAGCAGCTTAGTCAATGGAGTCCAAGAGACCCAGTACTTC.